This T cell receptor beta chain was found in a study of brain T cells in children with intractable seizures. As regards this clone: The antigen is not known.

Only cases whose brain tissue showed the highest T cell transcript signatures were sequenced. Before surgery, patients took at least one anti-epileptic drug. Study conclusions and caveats: Pre- and post-surgery blood differed in depth, so pre-surgery absences may be undersampling. Viral specificity was inferred only from CDR3 similarity; HCMV serostatus was unknown.

Assay: immunoSEQ multiplex PCR; the TCRdb copy retains only in-frame clones and omits some. Of some 80,000 clones listed, about 90% are singletons. V was trimmed by 3 bases and J by 4 bases, leaving 10 bases between them. The length of the CDR3 is 14 residues. From germline, CDR1 is MDHEN and CDR2 SYDVKM. This sample comprised peripheral blood, obtained at surgery. The receptor comes from a girl aged 2-10 years with Rasmussen encephalitis and intractable seizures. The J gene is TRBJ1-3, the V gene TRBV28; D unresolved. The CDR3, as DNA: TGTGCCAGCAGTTTTCCAGGAGCCGGAAACACCATATATTTT. Translating gives CASSFPGAGNTIYF. Using reference TRBV28 and TRBJ1-3 for the parts outside the CDR3, the full variable domain is DVKVTQSSRYLVKRTGEKVFLECVQDMDHENMFWYRQDPGLGLRLIYFSYDVKMKEKGDIPEGYSVSREKKERFSLILESASTNQTSMYLCASSFPGAGNTIYFGEGSWLTVV.